This T cell receptor beta chain was identified during a study of shared clonotypes between healthy human individuals. The study's findings and limits: Clonotype sharing among donors was expected to depend on sequencing depth.

V lost 0 bases and J 2 bases, leaving 10 bases between the germline ends. The CDR3 consists of 15 residues. The V gene's germline CDR1 is SGHRS and CDR2 YFSETQ. In the CD4+ fraction, cells were divided into CD45RA+ naive and CD45RA-negative memory subsets. A word on this clone: Its antigen is unidentified. This sample also contains other DNA sequences that code for the same CDR3.

Running of the assay took place at deep level. Authors' processing steps: Filtering was not the same, since immunoSEQ gave junction-only sequences without quality scores. Sequencing used immunoSEQ multiplex PCR; TCRdb keeps in-frame clones, though not all of them. The V and J calls and the clone size are those of that table, but D and trimming were determined from the DNA. The sample has some 2.3 million clones, approximately 93% seen once. Sequences were obtained from naive CD4+ T cells from PBMCs. Subset given: CD45RA+ positively selected. The receptor was derived from a young man in good health. Some clones in this sample may be carry-over from other donors' samples. This chain joins TRBV5-1 and TRBJ2-3; possibly TRBD1 or TRBD2 for D (5 bases each). This CDR3 reads CASSLVGRVTDTQYF. The CDR3 nucleotides read TGCGCCAGCAGCTTGGTGGGACGGGTCACAGATACGCAGTATTTT.